This passage covers 14 T cell receptor beta chains from one sample sequenced in a study of cytomegalovirus exposure and HLA in healthy donors. The PCR had 60 Vbeta and 13 Jbeta primers. Sequencing used immunoSEQ multiplex PCR; TCRdb keeps in-frame clones, though not all of them. The data contain roughly 100,000 clones, 65% to 85% of them seen just once; the ten biggest clones take up 4%. Sequences were obtained from PBMCs. These receptors all stem from a man aged 50 to 59 in good health and CMV-seropositive.

The chain carries TRBV6-5 and TRBJ2-1, with 7 bases aligning to TRBD2. Germline V lookup: CDR1 MNHEY, CDR2 SVGAGI. Trimming at V came to 8 bases and at J to 5 bases, leaving 6 bases not matched to a gene. There are 13 residues in the CDR3. CDR3 in amino acids: CASRRDYNNEQFF. The CDR3 DNA is TGTGCCAGCCGCCGGGACTATAACAATGAGCAGTTCTTC.

This clone was picked up a small number of times. The chain couples TRBV5-5 to TRBJ1-1; 7 nucleotides line up with TRBD1. CDR3 length: 15 residues. Looked up from germline, CDR1 is SGHKS and CDR2 is YYEKEE (reference sequence). V lost 4 bases to trimming and J lost 1 base; unmatched junction nucleotides: 7. The CDR3 sequence is CASSLDGTANTEAFF. CDR3 coding DNA: TGTGCCAGCAGCCTTGACGGGACAGCGAACACTGAAGCTTTCTTT.

This clone is a singleton in its sample. Other DNA sequences in the sample encode the same CDR3. The gene calls are TRBV6-5 and TRBJ2-7; 8 nucleotides align to TRBD2. V lost 0 bases to trimming and J lost 2 bases; unmatched junction nucleotides: 3. Germline V gene data show CDR1 as MNHEY and CDR2 as SVGAGI. The CDR3 contains 15 residues. The CDR3, as DNA: TGTGCCAGCAGTTACTCGTCGGGAGGGCCCTACGAGCAGTACTTC. Amino acid sequence: CASSYSSGGPYEQYF.

DNA of the CDR3: TGTGCCAGCAAGTCTGGACAGGACAACTATGGCTACACCTTC. This encodes CASKSGQDNYGYTF. The gene calls are TRBV6-1 and TRBJ1-2; 7 nucleotides align to TRBD1. Trimming at V came to 7 bases and at J to 2 bases, leaving 7 bases not matched to a gene. The germline CDR1 and CDR2 sequences are MNHNS and SASEGT. This CDR3 is 14 amino acids long.

This chain connects TRBV29-1 to TRBJ1-5, with D perhaps matching TRBD1 (5 bases). Between the trimmed V and J ends, which lost 6 bases and 5 bases, there was a span of 14 bases. This CDR3 spans 13 amino acids. CDR1 SQVTM and CDR2 ANQGSEA come from the germline V gene. CDR3 in amino acids: CSVADGGDQPQHF. The CDR3 DNA reads as TGCAGCGTCGCCGACGGAGGGGATCAGCCCCAGCATTTT.

The V and J genes are TRBV6-5 and TRBJ2-2, with TRBD1 identical over 7 bases. The CDR3 length is 15 residues. Germline assignment: CDR1 MNHEY and CDR2 SVGAGI. V shed 5 bases, J shed 6 bases, and the junction held 9 bases outside the gene matches. CDR3 in DNA: TGTGCCAGCAGTCGGACCCCGACAGGGCCCGGGGAGCTGTTTTTT. This sequence encodes CASSRTPTGPGELFF.

A remark on this clone: Other DNA sequences in this sample translate to the same CDR3. V is TRBV5-4 and J is TRBJ2-5, with a tentative D call TRBD2 (5 bases). There are 14 residues in the CDR3. The V end lost 0 bases, the J end lost 1 base, and 7 bases lay between the germline ends. The germline V gene has CDR1 SGHNT and CDR2 YYREEE (reference sequence). Here the CDR3 reads CASSLAGVQETQYF. CDR3 nucleotides: TGTGCCAGCAGCTTGGCCGGGGTCCAAGAGACCCAGTACTTC.

This chain links TRBV11-2 with TRBJ1-3, with D perhaps TRBD1 (5 bases). The V gene lost 4 bases and the J gene lost 2 bases, with 9 bases spanning the gap. The germline V gene encodes CDR1 SGHAT and CDR2 FQNNGV. The CDR3 totals 14 residues. CDR3 bases: TGTGCCAGCAGCTCCCAGGGCGCTGGAAACACCATATATTTT. This sequence encodes CASSSQGAGNTIYF.

The V and J genes are TRBV19 and TRBJ2-7; TRBD1 might be the D (5 bases). Germline V gives CDR1 LNHDA, CDR2 SQIVND (reference sequence). The CDR3 consists of 14 residues. V was trimmed by 4 bases and J by 2 bases, leaving 12 bases between them. The CDR3 region has the DNA TGTGCCAGTAGTACCTTGCAGGGTCCCTACGAGCAGTACTTC. It is translated as CASSTLQGPYEQYF.

The genes are TRBV20-1 and TRBJ1-2; D gene ambiguous. Germline V gene data show CDR1 as DFQATT and CDR2 as SNEGSKA (reference sequence). The CDR3 has 11 residues. The V and J ends lost 0 bases and 7 bases respectively, with 6 bases between them. The CDR3 sequence: CSARDGLGYTF. For the CDR3, the DNA is TGCAGTGCTAGAGATGGGCTTGGCTACACCTTC.

The V gene is TRBV28, the J gene TRBJ2-6; 11 bases line up with TRBD2. The CDR3 consists of 18 residues. CDR1 is MDHEN, CDR2 SYDVKM, per germline. V shed 4 bases, J shed 1 base, and the junction held 6 bases outside the gene matches. The CDR3 DNA follows: TGTGCCAGCAGTTCCCTAGCGGGAGGTCTATCTGGGGCCAACGTCCTGACTTTC. Its translation is CASSSLAGGLSGANVLTF.

This clone appeared once. One junction end does not reproduce the germline sequence, and a read error may be involved. V and J are TRBV19 and TRBJ1-5; TRBD1 matches at 7 bases. Germline V gene sequence: CDR1 LNHDA, CDR2 SQIVND (reference sequence). The CDR3 length is 15 residues. CDR3 protein: CASNILAGGNQPQHF. The CDR3 DNA reads TGTGCCAGTAATATACTTGCAGGGGGGAATCAGCCCCAGCATTTT.

Regarding this clone: The identical CDR3 is also encoded by other nucleotide sequences in the sample. The rearrangement uses TRBV11-3 and TRBJ2-3, with 7 positions matching TRBD1. CDR1 and CDR2 from the germline V gene are SGHNT and YENEEA. This CDR3 spans 14 amino acids. V shed 5 bases and J 0 bases; nucleotides not matched to a gene: 2. The CDR3 nucleotides read TGTGCCAGCAGCCCGGGACAGAGCACAGATACGCAGTATTTT. It is translated as CASSPGQSTDTQYF.

This sequence joins TRBV7-2 and TRBJ2-3, with D possibly being TRBD2 (7 bases). CDR3 length equals 16 residues. V was pared by 1 base and J by 5 bases, with 16 bases between. Per germline, CDR1 SGHTA and CDR2 FQGNSA. In DNA, the CDR3 is TGTGCCAGCAGCTTAGGGGGGGCGGGAGTGAAAGATACGCAGTATTTT. Encoded protein: CASSLGGAGVKDTQYF.